This TCR beta chain was recorded in a study of immune reconstitution after stem cell transplant in scleroderma (TCRdb year 2017). As for this clonotype: Its antigen is currently not known. No base quality values were provided; no much bigger clone lies one nucleotide off.

According to the germline V gene, CDR1 reads SQVTM and CDR2 reads ANQGSEA. Including cysteine and phenylalanine, the CDR3 has 13 amino acids. Only the CDR3 portion is preserved as DNA: 39 bases, with reading frame beginning at the first base. The germline ends are 6 bases apart after V is trimmed by 0 bases and J by 0 bases. Preparation of the library involved RT-PCR. Sequenced on an Illumina MiSeq. The public reads were run again by TCRdb, first through fastp at Q25 and then through MiXCR, and only productive beta chains were kept. Each record represents a unique CDR3 protein, reported with the most common genes and DNA among its rows. The sample records under 2,500 distinct CDR3 sequences, approximately 5.9% of which are singletons. The ten largest clonotypes hold 23% of the sample.

The receptor was isolated from a female donor with systemic sclerosis. The V and J genes are TRBV29-1 and TRBJ2-7; the D segment cannot be called with confidence. Sampling took place before or after autologous hematopoietic stem cell transplantation (not recorded which). At the DNA level, the sequence is TGCAGCGTTGAAGATAATCTCTCCTACGAGCAGTACTTC. Its protein reads: CSVEDNLSYEQYF.